This T cell receptor beta chain emerged from a study of Ad26.COV2.S vaccination and SARS-CoV-2 variants. Regarding the study as a whole: It was reported that spike-specific CD8+ and CD4+ T cell responses were substantially broad after vaccination. While placebo recipients had lower spike-specific TCR breadth, vaccine recipients had more.

About this clone itself: Antigen specificity is unknown. The conserved phenylalanine or tryptophan is not found at the CDR3 terminus, so this likely reflects a read error. The DNA is left out, because the CDR3 cannot be placed on it with certainty; the CDR3 is given as TCRdb lists it.

TCRdb keeps only in-frame clones here, not all; method: immunoSEQ multiplex PCR. This table has some 240,000 clones, around 85% appearing once. The treatment denotes: some 20 received Ad26.COV2.S at low or high dose, single or two shots; about 5 received placebo; per-sample allocation not given. Samples came from day 63 after the first vaccine or placebo injection. Termini included, the CDR3 measures 11 amino acids. Specimen: peripheral blood, collected in a trial of Ad26.COV2.S vaccine versus placebo. V and J are TRBV12-3 or TRBV12-4 and TRBJ2-7. The clonotype was recovered from a person aged 18-60 years who received the Ad26.COV2.S COVID-19 vaccine or a placebo. The CDR3 protein is CASSLGSGVSY.